This TCR beta chain comes out of a study of neoadjuvant anti-PD-1 for oral cavity cancer. Findings and caveats of the study: Higher pretreatment blood Treg/Th17 ratios correlated with higher pretreatment blood and lower post-treatment tumor TCRbeta clonality.

Germline-derived CDR1 and CDR2 are SGDLS and YYNGEE. This CDR3 contains 16 residues. The V end lost 3 bases, the J end lost 0 bases, and 16 bases lay between the germline ends. Assay used: immunoSEQ multiplex PCR; TCRdb lists only in-frame clones, some missing. The sample lists about 24,000 clones, 20% to 30% occurring once. On this clone itself: Its antigen is not known.

The sample's time point: after neoadjuvant nivolumab, at surgical resection. This receptor was taken from a person aged 40 to 85 with oral cavity squamous cell carcinoma. The chain couples TRBV9 to TRBJ2-7; D possibly corresponds to TRBD1 (6 bases). The sequenced sample was tumor tissue, obtained after nivolumab (anti-PD-1) treatment. CDR3 sequence: CASSASPTGSSYEQYF. For the CDR3, the DNA is TGTGCCAGCAGCGCAAGTCCCACAGGGAGCTCCTACGAGCAGTACTTC.